These 11 T cell receptor beta chains originate from one sample sequenced in a study of shared clonotypes between healthy human individuals. Some clones are missing from TCRdb's copy, which holds only in-frame ones; the method was immunoSEQ multiplex PCR. The sample lists under 650,000 clones, 90% to 96% occurring once. The sample was naive CD4+ T cells sorted from blood. The subset is: CD45RA+ positively selected. The receptors shown here come from a woman aged 25-40 years in good health.

This chain joins TRBV7-2 and TRBJ2-3; D is ambiguous. The CDR3 length is 12 residues. The V gene's germline CDR1 is SGHTA and CDR2 FQGNSA. V lost 5 bases to trimming and J lost 2 bases, with 5 bases between them. CDR3 region: CASSPDTDTQYF. CDR3 coding DNA: TGTGCCAGCAGCCCAGACACAGATACGCAGTATTTT.

V usage is TRBV5-8 and J usage is TRBJ1-1; the D is unclear. V was cut by 4 bases and J by 7 bases, with 14 bases left in between. The CDR3 runs to 13 residues. Germline CDR1 is SGHTS and CDR2 is YDEGEE. The CDR3 DNA reads TGTGCCAGCAGCCCGACCCTATGGGTTGAAGCTTTCTTT. It translates to CASSPTLWVEAFF.

In this sample, this clone turned up once. The chain couples TRBV6-5 to TRBJ2-7; the match to TRBD2 covers 7 bases. The CDR3 is 16 residues long. V lost 2 bases and J lost 1; bases outside the gene matches: 8. Germline CDR1 and CDR2: MNHEY and SVGAGI. The CDR3 loop is CASSYLSASGSYEQYF. DNA of the CDR3: TGTGCCAGCAGTTACCTGTCGGCTAGCGGTTCCTACGAGCAGTACTTC.

The J gene is TRBJ1-1, the V gene TRBV4-1; a weak D match, TRBD1 (6 bases). V dropped 2 bases and J dropped 2 bases, with 9 bases sitting between them. CDR1 and CDR2 from the germline V gene are MGHRA and YSYEKL. The CDR3 contains 14 residues. CDR3 in DNA: TGCGCCAGCAGCCAACAGGGGCCAAACACTGAAGCTTTCTTT. Translating it yields CASSQQGPNTEAFF.

The chain uses TRBV6-6 and TRBJ1-5; TRBD1 might be the D (5 bases). Trimming took off 7 bases at V and 0 bases at J, with 13 bases between the two ends. From germline, CDR1 is MNHNY and CDR2 SVGAGI (reference sequence). The CDR3 extends over 15 amino acids. The CDR3 loop is CASNPYGGSNQPQHF. Here the CDR3 DNA reads TGTGCCAGCAACCCTTACGGGGGTAGCAATCAGCCCCAGCATTTT.

The chain couples TRBV11-2 to TRBJ2-7, with 10 nucleotides matching TRBD1. This CDR3 has 14 amino acids. With 6 bases clipped from V and 4 bases from J, the junction kept 6 bases outside the gene matches. Germline assignment: CDR1 SGHAT and CDR2 FQNNGV. The CDR3 spells CASRKPGQGYEQYF. The CDR3 DNA reads TGTGCCAGCAGAAAACCGGGACAGGGGTACGAGCAGTACTTC.

This chain links TRBV15 with TRBJ2-5, with 9 bases matching TRBD2. Near its end, the DNA agrees better with TRBJ2-7, so the J call may be wrong. Germline values: CDR1 LNHNV, CDR2 YYDKDF (reference sequence). The CDR3 spans 17 residues. In DNA form, the CDR3 reads TGTGCCACCAGCAGAGATGGGGTTAGCGGGAGCTCCTACGAGCAGTACTTC. Amino acids: CATSRDGVSGSSYEQYF.

V usage is TRBV6-5 and J usage is TRBJ2-5; 11 bases agree with TRBD1. The J call may be incorrect, as the DNA end agrees better with TRBJ2-7. The V gene's germline CDR1 is MNHEY and CDR2 SVGAGI. CDR3 length equals 15 residues. CDR3 nucleotide sequence: TGTGCCAGCAGTTTGGGACAGGGGGGTAGGTACGAGCAGTACTTC. Protein: CASSLGQGGRYEQYF.

This chain links TRBV11-2 with TRBJ2-1; the match to TRBD2 covers 15 bases. V was pared by 1 base and J by 15 bases, with 10 bases of the junction left unmatched. This CDR3 has 16 residues. The germline CDR1 and CDR2 sequences are SGHAT and FQNNGV. The CDR3 sequence is CASSLGGLAGGSGRFF. The CDR3 DNA is TGTGCCAGCAGCTTAGGCGGACTAGCGGGAGGGTCAGGTCGGTTCTTC.

The chain has TRBV13 and TRBJ2-7; either TRBD1 or TRBD2 may supply D (6 bases each). Germline lookup yields CDR1 PRHDT and CDR2 FYEKMQ (reference sequence). CDR3 length: 15 amino acids. Trimming removed 0 bases from V and 6 bases from J, with 15 bases in between. The CDR3 nucleotides read TGTGCCAGCAGCTTAGGTCGGGACCCGGGGGCCGAGCAGTACTTC. Amino acids: CASSLGRDPGAEQYF.

The CDR3 region has the DNA TGTGCCAGCAGTTTGGCACCCCAGAACACTGAAGCTTTCTTT. The encoded protein is CASSLAPQNTEAFF. This sequence joins TRBV6-5 and TRBJ1-1; D call uncertain. Trimming removed 4 bases from V and 1 base from J, with 10 bases in between. Germline assignment: CDR1 MNHEY and CDR2 SVGAGI. The CDR3 extends over 14 amino acids.